This is a list of T cell receptor beta chains from one sample in a study of blood T cell repertoires in COVID-19. Sequencing was performed with immunoSEQ multiplex PCR; in TCRdb, only in-frame clones are kept and a portion is missing. The profile shows 150,000 to 200,000 clones, 86% of them singletons. Sequencing was done on a sample of peripheral blood. The source is a woman aged 55-69 years with COVID-19, enrolled during active disease. CDR3s include the opening cysteine and the closing phenylalanine or tryptophan. The D gene is left open where the match is weak. The size of a clone is reported for some rows only, either as once, few or many, or as a class for expanded clones.

J gene,D gene,clone size,V gene,CDR3 protein
TRBJ2-2,NA,NA,TRBV4-3,CASSQDPANTGELFF
TRBJ1-1,NA,NA,TRBV19,CASSIRQDAPLNTEAFF
TRBJ2-7,TRBD1,NA,TRBV6-5,CASTRGQDEQYF
TRBJ1-2,NA,NA,TRBV29-1,CSVLADTNYGYTF
TRBJ2-2,TRBD1,NA,TRBV19,CASRQGKSGELFF
TRBJ2-5,TRBD2,NA,TRBV10-2,CASRSGSGRAIETQYF
TRBJ1-1,NA,NA,TRBV11-3,CASSLQSMNTEAFF
TRBJ2-5,NA,NA,TRBV7-2,CASSRQIGETQYF
TRBJ2-3,TRBD2,NA,TRBV7-9,CASSLAQTSSHTDTQYF
TRBJ1-2,TRBD1,NA,TRBV6-2/TRBV6-3,CASSYLTGQGTGYTF
TRBJ1-6,NA,NA,TRBV7-9,CASSLTDTLNSPLHF
TRBJ1-5,NA,NA,TRBV30,CAWSVFRDFNQPQHF
TRBJ2-3,NA,NA,TRBV12-5,CASGLMRTASTDTQYF
TRBJ2-1,TRBD2,NA,TRBV7-9,CASSFPGLGVAEQFF
TRBJ1-4,NA,NA,TRBV5-1,CASSWEQGLGNEKLFF
TRBJ1-3,NA,NA,TRBV19,CASSAGNSGNTIYF
TRBJ1-4,NA,NA,TRBV6-5,CASSTLPPKKLFF
TRBJ2-1,TRBD2,NA,TRBV5-1,CASSTGLAGGTGNEQFF
TRBJ2-3,NA,NA,TRBV6-5,CASTFSPSTDTQYF
TRBJ2-2,TRBD1,NA,TRBV7-9,CASSSLAGQGAGELFF
TRBJ1-2,NA,NA,TRBV5-1,CASSFGPFSNYGYTF
TRBJ2-7,NA,NA,TRBV30,CACSGTREQYF
TRBJ1-1,NA,NA,TRBV21-1,CASSPPDREFFYTEAFF
TRBJ2-1,TRBD2,NA,TRBV4-3,CASSQDDRLAGGNEQFF
TRBJ2-2,TRBD1,NA,TRBV24-1,CATGAPGQGVSGELFF
TRBJ1-5,NA,once,TRBV5-4,CASSLPARWRVHSNQPQHF
TRBJ2-1,TRBD2,NA,TRBV11-3,CASSPRASGRAGEQFF
TRBJ2-7,TRBD2,few,TRBV5-1,CASRSEGTSGSFFSYEQYF